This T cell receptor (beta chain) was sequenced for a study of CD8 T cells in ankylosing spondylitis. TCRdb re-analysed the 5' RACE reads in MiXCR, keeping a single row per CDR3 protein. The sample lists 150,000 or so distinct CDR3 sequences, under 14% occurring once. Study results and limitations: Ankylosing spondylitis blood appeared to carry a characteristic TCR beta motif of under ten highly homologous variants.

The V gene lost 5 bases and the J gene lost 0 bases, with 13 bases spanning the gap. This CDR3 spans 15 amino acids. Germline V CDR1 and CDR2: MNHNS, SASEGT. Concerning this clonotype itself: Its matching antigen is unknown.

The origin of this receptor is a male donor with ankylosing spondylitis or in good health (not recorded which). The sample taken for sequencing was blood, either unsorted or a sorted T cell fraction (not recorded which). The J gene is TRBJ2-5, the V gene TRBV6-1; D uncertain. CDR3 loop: CASSPTGRYQETQYF. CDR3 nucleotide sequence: TGTGCCAGCAGTCCCACCGGCCGGTACCAAGAGACCCAGTACTTC.